One and the same sample provided the 29 T cell receptor beta chains below, sequenced in a study of blood T cell repertoires in COVID-19. Sequencing used immunoSEQ multiplex PCR; TCRdb keeps in-frame clones, though not all of them. Of about 480,000 clones in the sample, around nine tenths were seen once. Sequencing input: PBMCs or T cells enriched from blood (not recorded which). The receptor source for this set is a woman in her forties who had recovered from COVID-19.

The V and J genes are TRBV11-3 and TRBJ1-1, with TRBD1 as a possible D gene (5 bases). Trimming pared 7 bases from V and 0 bases from J, leaving 15 bases between. Germline CDR1 SGHNT, CDR2 YENEEA. The CDR3 is made up of 15 amino acids. This chain's CDR3 is CASTQGGRMNTEAFF. The CDR3 DNA follows: TGTGCCAGCACCCAGGGTGGCAGGATGAACACTGAAGCTTTCTTT.

The J gene is TRBJ2-7, the V gene TRBV4-2, with a weak D call TRBD1 (5 bases). The CDR3 runs 13 residues. V lost 5 bases and J 4 bases, leaving 12 bases between the germline ends. CDR1 is LGHNA and CDR2 is YNFKEQ in the germline V gene. CDR3 residues: CASSFGQSYEQYF. CDR3 nucleotides: TGTGCCAGCAGCTTTGGACAATCGTACGAGCAGTACTTC.

The chain employs TRBV18 and TRBJ1-5; the match to TRBD1 covers 10 bases. CDR1 is KGHSH and CDR2 is LQKENI in the germline V gene. The CDR3 consists of 15 residues. The trim removed 6 bases at V and 6 bases at J, leaving 8 bases unmatched. The CDR3 sequence: CASSFDRGQSQPQHF. As DNA, the CDR3 is TGTGCCAGCTCCTTCGACAGGGGGCAGTCTCAGCCCCAGCATTTT.

The genes are TRBV11-1 and TRBJ1-5; a possible D gene is TRBD1 (5 bases). This CDR3 comprises 13 residues. V dropped 4 bases and J dropped 6 bases, with 10 bases sitting between them. Germline values: CDR1 SGHAT, CDR2 FQDESV (reference sequence). The CDR3 region has the DNA TGTGCCAGCAGCTCAGGGTATTTTCAGCCCCAGCATTTT. Its translation: CASSSGYFQPQHF. Together with reference TRBV11-1 and TRBJ1-5, the CDR3 gives the full variable domain: EAEVAQSPRYKITEKSQAVAFWCDPISGHATLYWYRQILGQGPELLVQFQDESVVDDSQLPKDRFSAERLKGVDSTLKIQPAELGDSAMYLCASSSGYFQPQHFGDGTRLSIL.

The chain is built from TRBV19 and TRBJ2-7; 9 bases line up with TRBD1. CDR1 and CDR2 from the germline V gene are LNHDA and SQIVND (reference sequence). V was pared by 4 bases and J by 6 bases, with 7 bases of the junction left unmatched. The CDR3 contains 14 residues. This CDR3 reads CASSTGQGLSEQYF. CDR3 nucleotides: TGTGCCAGTAGTACCGGACAGGGGTTATCCGAGCAGTACTTC.

This chain links TRBV7-9 with TRBJ1-1; TRBD1 is a possible D gene (6 bases). The germline V gene encodes CDR1 SEHNR and CDR2 FQNEAQ (reference sequence). Between the trimmed V and J ends, which lost 5 bases and 8 bases, there was a span of 15 bases. The CDR3 is 13 residues long. CDR3 in amino acids: CASSLLPQGEAFF. In nucleotides, the CDR3 is TGTGCCAGCAGCCTACTGCCCCAGGGGGAAGCTTTCTTT.

The chain joins TRBV4-3 to TRBJ2-7, with 9 bases matching TRBD1. The V segment lost 4 bases and the J segment 5 bases; nucleotides outside the gene matches: 12. This CDR3 has 16 amino acids. From germline, CDR1 is LGHNA and CDR2 YSLEER. CDR3 in DNA: TGCGCCAGCAGCCCCATTCCCGGGACAGGGATAAACGAGCAGTACTTC. As protein: CASSPIPGTGINEQYF.

The chain recombines TRBV19 with TRBJ2-5; D is unresolved. The germline V and J ends were trimmed by 1 base and 2 bases, with 11 bases remaining between them. The V gene's germline CDR1 is LNHDA and CDR2 SQIVND (reference sequence). The CDR3 covers 15 residues. This chain's CDR3 is CASSIGGSFQETQYF. The CDR3 DNA reads as TGTGCCAGTAGTATAGGCGGCTCCTTTCAAGAGACCCAGTACTTC.

V usage is TRBV6-2 or TRBV6-3 and J usage is TRBJ1-1, with TRBD1 as a possible D gene (5 bases). CDR3 length equals 15 residues. Germline CDR1 MNHEY, CDR2 SVGEGT. Between the trimmed V and J ends, which lost 1 base and 4 bases, there was a span of 13 bases. The CDR3 here is CASSYWRQGGTEAFF. The CDR3 coding sequence is TGTGCCAGCAGTTACTGGCGGCAGGGAGGCACTGAAGCTTTCTTT.

This rearrangement joins TRBV15 to TRBJ2-3, with TRBD2 identical over 8 bases. J gave up 7 bases and V 0 bases, and 12 bases lay outside the gene matches. Looked up from germline, CDR1 is LNHNV and CDR2 is YYDKDF (reference sequence). This CDR3 region has 17 residues. The CDR3 loop is CATSRDRVSERENTQYF. DNA of the CDR3: TGTGCCACCAGCAGAGATCGGGTTAGCGAGCGGGAGAATACGCAGTATTTT.

This clone is a singleton in its sample. The chain recombines TRBV18 with TRBJ2-5; 8 bases are shared with TRBD2. Germline lookup yields CDR1 KGHSH and CDR2 LQKENI. The V segment lost 0 bases and the J segment 10 bases; nucleotides outside the gene matches: 13. This CDR3 is 16 amino acids long. CDR3 DNA: TGTGCCAGCTCACCACCGGGCTCCGGGAGGGCCGTGGACCAGTACTTC. Its translation is CASSPPGSGRAVDQYF.

The genes are TRBV2 and TRBJ1-3; tentatively, D is TRBD1 (5 bases). The CDR3 runs to 16 residues. Trimming took 1 base from V and 0 from J, leaving 10 bases between them. CDR1 and CDR2 from the germline V gene are SNHLY and FYNNEI. The DNA for the CDR3 is TGTGCCAGCAGTGAAGACAGGACCAGCTCTGGAAACACCATATATTTT. It translates to CASSEDRTSSGNTIYF.

The chain links TRBV6-5 to TRBJ2-7, with 8 positions matching TRBD2. This CDR3 has 14 amino acids. J was trimmed by 3 bases and V by 5 bases; bases with no gene match: 6. Germline lookup yields CDR1 MNHEY and CDR2 SVGAGI. The CDR3 coding sequence is TGTGCCAGCAGTCCACGAGGGACTAGCTACGAGCAGTACTTC. Its protein is CASSPRGTSYEQYF.

This clone was found many times. For the CDR3, the DNA is TGTGCCTGGGGACCCCGCTCTGGAAACACCATATATTTT. Its translation is CAWGPRSGNTIYF. The V and J genes are TRBV30 and TRBJ1-3; D is unresolved. CDR1 is GTSNPN, CDR2 SVGIG, per germline (reference sequence). V was cut by 5 bases and J by 0 bases, with 8 bases left in between. The CDR3 length is 13 residues. The full variable domain, rest sourced from reference TRBV30 and TRBJ1-3, is SQTIHQWPATLVQPVGSPLSLECTVEGTSNPNLYWYRQAAGRGLQLLFYSVGIGQISSEVPQNLSASRPQDRQFILSSKKLLLSDSGFYLCAWGPRSGNTIYFGEGSWLTVV.

The chain combines TRBV5-1 with TRBJ2-1; D gene ambiguous. In germline, CDR1 is SGHRS, CDR2 YFSETQ. The CDR3 loop spans 17 amino acids. Between the trimmed V and J ends, which lost 1 base and 4 bases, there was a span of 18 bases. CDR3 protein: CASSLKTPRGFYNEQFF. The CDR3 nucleotides are TGCGCCAGCAGCTTGAAGACACCGCGTGGTTTTTACAATGAGCAGTTCTTC.

This clone was picked up one time. This chain links TRBV7-2 with TRBJ2-2, with D possibly TRBD1 on 6 matching bases. CDR1 SGHTA and CDR2 FQGNSA come from the germline V gene. V was shortened by 4 bases and J by 2 bases, with 11 bases between the two germline ends. The CDR3 has 15 residues. The CDR3 sequence is CASSSRQVNTGELFF. CDR3 DNA sequence: TGTGCCAGCAGCTCTCGACAGGTTAACACCGGGGAGCTGTTTTTT. The whole variable domain, filled in from reference TRBV7-2 and TRBJ2-2, reads GAGVSQSPSNKVTEKGKDVELRCDPISGHTALYWYRQSLGQGLEFLIYFQGNSAPDKSGLPSDRFSAERTGGSVSTLTIQRTQQEDSAVYLCASSSRQVNTGELFFGEGSRLTVL.

This chain uses TRBV18 with TRBJ1-3; TRBD1 agrees at 10 bases. Germline CDR1 and CDR2: KGHSH and LQKENI. The CDR3 is 16 amino acids. The V segment lost 3 bases and the J segment 3 bases; nucleotides outside the gene matches: 5. CDR3 region: CASSPGQGRGGNTIYF. DNA of the CDR3: TGTGCCAGCTCACCGGGACAGGGGAGAGGTGGAAACACCATATATTTT.

The chain recombines TRBV7-9 with TRBJ2-7, with 11 positions matching TRBD2. This CDR3 has 15 amino acids. J gave up 2 bases and V 5 bases, and 5 bases lay outside the gene matches. The germline V gene encodes CDR1 SEHNR and CDR2 FQNEAQ (reference sequence). As DNA, the CDR3 is TGTGCCAGCAGCGGGGGACTAGCGGAGACCTACGAGCAGTACTTC. This encodes CASSGGLAETYEQYF.

The CDR3 spells CASSQAVVTGFSYEQYF. The CDR3 DNA follows: TGCGCCAGCAGCCAAGCAGTAGTGACAGGCTTCTCCTACGAGCAGTACTTC. V is TRBV4-3 and J is TRBJ2-7, with D maybe TRBD1 (6 bases). Trimming left V 1 base short and J 0 bases short, with 16 bases between. Germline loops: CDR1 LGHNA, CDR2 YSLEER. This CDR3 is built from 17 residues.

V usage is TRBV7-9 and J usage is TRBJ1-1; no reliable D call. There are 13 residues in the CDR3. CDR1 and CDR2 (germline): SEHNR, FQNEAQ (reference sequence). Trimming shortened V by 3 bases and J by 6 bases, and 11 bases separated the two germline ends. The CDR3 reads CASSFLMGPEAFF. The CDR3 nucleotides read TGTGCCAGCAGCTTCCTGATGGGCCCTGAAGCTTTCTTT.

This chain links TRBV5-4 with TRBJ2-7; 9 bases align to TRBD2. V shed 1 base, J shed 6 bases, and the junction held 8 bases outside the gene matches. The germline V gene has CDR1 SGHNT and CDR2 YYREEE (reference sequence). The CDR3 extends over 15 amino acids. The CDR3 region has the DNA TGTGCCAGCAGCTTGTCCAGCGGGGGGAGAAGCGAGCAGTACTTC. Translated, it gives CASSLSSGGRSEQYF.

The chain is built from TRBV30 and TRBJ1-2, with D unresolved. V was cut by 0 bases and J by 7 bases, with 12 bases left in between. CDR1 GTSNPN and CDR2 SVGIG come from the germline V gene (reference sequence). This CDR3 is 13 amino acids long. The chain's CDR3 is CAWSVRGGFGYTF. The CDR3 DNA follows: TGTGCCTGGAGTGTACGGGGAGGGTTTGGCTACACCTTC.

The chain joins TRBV3-1 (or the pseudogene TRBV3-2) to TRBJ1-1, with unresolved D. The CDR3 contains 17 residues. With 3 bases removed from V and 1 base from J, the gap between germline ends came to 18 bases. CDR1 and CDR2 (germline): LGHDT, YNNKEL (reference sequence). As DNA, the CDR3 is TGTGCCAGCAGCCACCATCCTTACAATACAGCGAACACTGAAGCTTTCTTT. Its translation: CASSHHPYNTANTEAFF.

This rearrangement joins TRBV6-5 to TRBJ1-2; 8 positions agree with TRBD1. The V gene's germline CDR1 is MNHEY and CDR2 SVGAGI. J gave up 6 bases and V 0 bases, and 6 bases lay outside the gene matches. The CDR3 is 15 amino acids. The CDR3 DNA is TGTGCCAGCAGTTACTCCCTAAGGACAGGGCATGGCTACACCTTC. This gives the protein CASSYSLRTGHGYTF.

The V call is TRBV4-3, the J call TRBJ1-2; unclear D gene. CDR1 and CDR2 from the germline V gene are LGHNA and YSLEER. Trimming removed 0 bases from V and 2 bases from J, with 13 bases in between. There are 16 residues in the CDR3. CDR3 DNA sequence: TGCGCCAGCAGCCAAGAGCCCAGAGGTCGGAACTATGGCTACACCTTC. It is translated as CASSQEPRGRNYGYTF.

This rearrangement joins TRBV5-8 to TRBJ1-4, with D hard to call. Germline CDR1 is SGHTS and CDR2 is YDEGEE. The V gene lost 4 bases and the J gene lost 10 bases, with 20 bases spanning the gap. CDR3 length: 15 amino acids. As DNA, the CDR3 is TGTGCCAGCAGCCCTACTTACTTCCCCTTTGGAAAACTGTTTTTT. Residues: CASSPTYFPFGKLFF.

The V gene is TRBV4-3, the J gene TRBJ1-4; D possibly corresponds to TRBD1 (5 bases). The CDR3 is 16 amino acids. Trimming removed 1 base at V and 8 bases at J, with 17 bases between. Germline loops: CDR1 LGHNA, CDR2 YSLEER. CDR3 residues: CASSQGAGRYEEKLFF. CDR3 bases: TGCGCCAGCAGCCAAGGGGCAGGGCGTTATGAAGAAAAACTGTTTTTT.

The V and J genes are TRBV6-5 and TRBJ1-6; 7 bases map to TRBD1. Germline CDR1 is MNHEY and CDR2 is SVGAGI. CDR3 length: 15 amino acids. The V segment lost 4 bases and the J segment 5 bases; nucleotides outside the gene matches: 5. CDR3 protein: CASSFQGGHNSPLHF. CDR3 nucleotides: TGTGCCAGCAGTTTCCAGGGGGGCCATAATTCACCCCTCCACTTT.

The chain's CDR3 is CASSFQQGNTEAFF. The CDR3 bases are TGTGCCAGCAGCTTCCAACAGGGGAACACTGAAGCTTTCTTT. The J gene is TRBJ1-1, the V gene TRBV5-4, with D maybe TRBD1 (6 bases). CDR1 and CDR2 (germline): SGHNT, YYREEE (reference sequence). Trimming left V 2 bases short and J 1 base short, with 9 bases between. This CDR3 comprises 14 residues.